The 31 T cell receptor beta chains given below trace back to one sample, sequenced in a study of cytotoxic CD8 clonotypes in ibrutinib-treated CLL. The data were produced by immunoSEQ multiplex PCR, yet TCRdb's version contains in-frame clones alone and is incomplete. This table has some 100,000 clones, roughly 60% appearing once. The specimen comprised PBMCs, sampled after 24 months of ibrutinib treatment. Receptors originate from a human donor with chronic lymphocytic leukemia.

This chain joins TRBV7-9 and TRBJ1-2; D is unresolved. Germline CDR1 reads SEHNR; CDR2 reads FQNEAQ (reference sequence). This CDR3 comprises 12 residues. The V and J ends lost 4 bases and 6 bases respectively, with 9 bases between them. The CDR3 region is CASSSTEHGYTF. The CDR3 DNA reads TGTGCCAGCAGCTCGACGGAGCATGGCTACACCTTC.

This clone occurred a few times. This chain uses TRBV30 with TRBJ1-2; weak D call: TRBD1 (6 bases). Germline V gene data show CDR1 as GTSNPN and CDR2 as SVGIG (reference sequence). The length of the CDR3 is 12 residues. Trimming took off 3 bases at V and 6 bases at J, with 11 bases between the two ends. CDR3 loop: CAWSRTENGYTF. Written as DNA, the CDR3 is TGTGCCTGGAGCCGGACAGAGAATGGCTACACCTTC.

The chain carries TRBV20-1 and TRBJ2-1; D gene ambiguous. CDR1 and CDR2 (germline): DFQATT, SNEGSKA (reference sequence). This CDR3 has 11 amino acids. V was pared by 6 bases and J by 4 bases, with 7 bases between. This chain's CDR3 is CSAILYNEQFF. CDR3 nucleotide sequence: TGCAGTGCGATACTTTACAATGAGCAGTTCTTC.

The table lists this clone with a few counts. This chain joins TRBV2 and TRBJ1-2; no reliable D call. This CDR3 has 11 residues. Germline V gives CDR1 SNHLY, CDR2 FYNNEI. The V and J ends lost 0 bases and 7 bases respectively, with 3 bases between them. The DNA for the CDR3 is TGTGCCAGCAGTGAAGCCATTGGCTACACCTTC. It encodes CASSEAIGYTF.

This clone was seen only a few times. The chain carries TRBV6-5 and TRBJ2-7; D remains unclear. Germline V lookup: CDR1 MNHEY, CDR2 SVGAGI. This CDR3 is built from 11 residues. The V end was cut by 6 bases, the J end by 3 bases, with 6 bases between. CDR3 residues: CASSRNYEQYF. The CDR3 bases are TGTGCCAGCAGCCGAAACTACGAGCAGTACTTC.

The chain is built from TRBV7-2 and TRBJ2-5, with a weak D call TRBD2 (7 bases). Per the germline V gene, CDR1 is SGHTA and CDR2 is FQGNSA. The germline V and J ends were trimmed by 8 bases and 5 bases, with 15 bases remaining between them. This CDR3 is 13 amino acids long. The CDR3 spells CASVSGGRETQYF. Written as DNA, the CDR3 is TGTGCCAGCGTTTCGGGGGGCCGGGAGACCCAGTACTTC. Using reference TRBV7-2 and TRBJ2-5 for the parts outside the CDR3, the full variable domain is GAGVSQSPSNKVTEKGKDVELRCDPISGHTALYWYRQSLGQGLEFLIYFQGNSAPDKSGLPSDRFSAERTGGSVSTLTIQRTQQEDSAVYLCASVSGGRETQYFGPGTRLLVL.

V and J are TRBV9 and TRBJ1-2, with D possibly matching TRBD1 (5 bases). CDR3 length equals 15 residues. The ends were cut back, 0 bases at V and 4 bases at J, with 13 bases in the middle. Germline CDR1 reads SGDLS; CDR2 reads YYNGEE. CDR3 sequence: CASSVDTGGGYGYTF. CDR3 DNA sequence: TGTGCCAGCAGCGTAGATACAGGTGGGGGCTATGGCTACACCTTC.

This sequence joins TRBV6-5 and TRBJ1-2, with TRBD1 identical over 9 bases. The CDR3 is 13 amino acids. V dropped 5 bases and J dropped 8; count of bases not matched to a gene: 6. CDR1 and CDR2 from the germline V gene are MNHEY and SVGAGI. The CDR3 sequence is CASSADRGRGYTF. CDR3 coding DNA: TGTGCCAGCAGTGCCGACAGGGGGAGAGGCTACACCTTC.

The genes are TRBV6-6 and TRBJ1-5; D possibly corresponds to TRBD1 (6 bases). Germline V gene data show CDR1 as MNHNY and CDR2 as SVGAGI (reference sequence). Trimming took 6 bases from V and 0 from J, leaving 9 bases between them. This CDR3 region has 14 residues. The CDR3 DNA reads TGTGCCAGCAGCCGACAGGATAGCAATCAGCCCCAGCATTTT. This encodes CASSRQDSNQPQHF.

V is TRBV6-5 and J is TRBJ1-6; possible D gene TRBD1, 6 bases. Germline CDR1 and CDR2: MNHEY and SVGAGI. Trimming removed 6 bases at V and 6 bases at J, with 9 bases between. The CDR3 is 13 amino acids. The CDR3 DNA sequence: TGTGCCAGCAGCCTACAGGGTAATTCACCCCTCCACTTT. Translating it yields CASSLQGNSPLHF.

The V call is TRBV6-5, the J call TRBJ2-7, with 8 positions matching TRBD1. The germline V gene encodes CDR1 MNHEY and CDR2 SVGAGI. V lost 6 bases, J lost 3 bases, and 10 bases stayed unmatched. This CDR3 region has 15 residues. The CDR3 DNA reads TGTGCCAGCAGACAACGACAGGGGCGGATCTACGAGCAGTACTTC. It translates to CASRQRQGRIYEQYF.

This chain links TRBV7-2 with TRBJ2-3, with TRBD1 matching over 7 bases. Germline assignment: CDR1 SGHTA and CDR2 FQGNSA. This CDR3 spans 17 amino acids. V was pared by 6 bases and J by 0 bases, with 12 bases of the junction left unmatched. The CDR3 nucleotides read TGTGCCAGCAGACGAAAACCCGGGACAGCTAGCACAGATACGCAGTATTTT. Residues: CASRRKPGTASTDTQYF. The full variable domain, with the rest looked up from reference TRBV7-2 and TRBJ2-3, is GAGVSQSPSNKVTEKGKDVELRCDPISGHTALYWYRQSLGQGLEFLIYFQGNSAPDKSGLPSDRFSAERTGGSVSTLTIQRTQQEDSAVYLCASRRKPGTASTDTQYFGPGTRLTVL.

The chain carries TRBV30 and TRBJ2-5; possibly TRBD1 or TRBD2 for D (5 bases each). Trimming shortened V by 3 bases and J by 5 bases, and 16 bases separated the two germline ends. The CDR3 spans 14 residues. Per germline, CDR1 GTSNPN and CDR2 SVGIG (reference sequence). In DNA, the CDR3 is TGTGCCTGGAGCACGGACACCCGGGGTGAGACCCAGTACTTC. Amino acid sequence: CAWSTDTRGETQYF.

The chain joins TRBV29-1 to TRBJ2-5; D possibly corresponds to TRBD2 (7 bases). Trimming cost V 4 bases and J 7 bases, with 16 bases left between them. The CDR3 contains 13 residues. Germline values: CDR1 SQVTM, CDR2 ANQGSEA. The DNA of the CDR3 is TGCAGCGTTGTAGGGGGGGCTTTGGGGACCCAGTACTTC. Translating gives CSVVGGALGTQYF.

This clone appeared many times. The rearrangement joins TRBV6-1 to TRBJ2-3, with no clear D. Trimming pared 4 bases from V and 6 bases from J, leaving 8 bases between. The CDR3 runs 12 residues. Germline V gives CDR1 MNHNS, CDR2 SASEGT. CDR3 DNA: TGTGCCAGCAGTGTATCGGGCGATACGCAGTATTTT. It codes for CASSVSGDTQYF.

This clone occurred a few times. At one of its ends the junction is not consistent with the germline gene, which may arise from a read error. J is TRBJ1-2 and V is TRBV6-5; D unclear. The CDR3 contains 13 residues. The V gene's germline CDR1 is MNHEY and CDR2 SVGAGI. This CDR3 reads CASSDSVRYGYTF. The CDR3 region has the DNA TGTGCCAGCAGTGACTCTGTACGCTATGGCTACACCTTC.

The gene calls are TRBV7-9 and TRBJ2-5; D gene ambiguous. The V end lost 0 bases, the J end lost 1 base, and 3 bases lay between the germline ends. There are 13 residues in the CDR3. Germline assignment: CDR1 SEHNR and CDR2 FQNEAQ (reference sequence). CDR3 sequence: CASSLASQETQYF. The CDR3 DNA reads as TGTGCCAGCAGCTTAGCGAGCCAAGAGACCCAGTACTTC.

This clone has just a few counts. The chain combines TRBV5-4 with TRBJ1-2, with D uncertain. CDR1 is SGHNT and CDR2 is YYREEE in the germline V gene (reference sequence). This CDR3 has 13 residues. Deletions cut 7 bases from V and 9 bases from J, with 19 bases between. CDR3: CASGVLEGGSYTF. CDR3 nucleotides: TGTGCCAGCGGGGTGTTGGAGGGCGGGAGCTACACCTTC.

The chain couples TRBV29-1 to TRBJ2-5; no reliable D call. The V gene lost 4 bases and the J gene lost 2 bases, with 5 bases spanning the gap. This CDR3 contains 11 residues. Per germline, CDR1 SQVTM and CDR2 ANQGSEA. The CDR3 sequence is CSVAQQETQYF. The CDR3, as DNA: TGCAGCGTTGCACAGCAAGAGACCCAGTACTTC.

This clone has more than one count but fewer than ten. The J gene is TRBJ1-1, the V gene TRBV5-1; D gene ambiguous. The V gene's germline CDR1 is SGHRS and CDR2 YFSETQ. The V end lost 7 bases, the J end lost 1 base, and 11 bases lay between the germline ends. The CDR3 is made up of 13 amino acids. CDR3 loop: CASQLGSNTEAFF. CDR3 DNA sequence: TGCGCCAGCCAGTTGGGGTCGAACACTGAAGCTTTCTTT.

The chain is built from TRBV4-1 and TRBJ2-3; 10 nucleotides line up with TRBD2. The V gene end was trimmed by 0 bases and the J gene end by 6 bases; junction bases not matched to a gene: 9. This CDR3 is 17 amino acids long. Germline V gene data show CDR1 as MGHRA and CDR2 as YSYEKL. The CDR3 nucleotides read TGCGCCAGCAGCCAAGACGGAGCGGGGGGGCCGCGTGATACGCAGTATTTT. Its protein product is CASSQDGAGGPRDTQYF.

The chain links TRBV7-2 to TRBJ2-1; D gene unclear. This CDR3 is built from 14 residues. Germline CDR1 SGHTA, CDR2 FQGNSA. V was trimmed by 3 bases and J by 0 bases, leaving 6 bases between them. The CDR3 protein is CASSFESSYNEQFF. As DNA, the CDR3 is TGTGCCAGCAGCTTCGAGAGCTCCTACAATGAGCAGTTCTTC.

This chain links TRBV10-3 with TRBJ2-7; 8 positions agree with TRBD1. Germline CDR1 is ENHRY and CDR2 is SYGVKD. This CDR3 region has 16 residues. V lost 6 bases, J lost 6 bases, and 16 bases stayed unmatched. This CDR3 is CAISHSAETGVPEQYF. The CDR3 DNA follows: TGTGCCATCAGCCACTCCGCGGAGACAGGGGTACCCGAGCAGTACTTC.

Only a few counts were recorded for this clone. The J gene is TRBJ1-1, the V gene TRBV5-1, with D maybe TRBD1 (6 bases). Germline V gene sequence: CDR1 SGHRS, CDR2 YFSETQ. Deletions cut 3 bases from V and 7 bases from J, with 16 bases between. The CDR3 extends over 14 amino acids. Written as DNA, the CDR3 is TGCGCCAGCAGCTCAAACCCGGGACATATTGAAGCTTTCTTT. Translated: CASSSNPGHIEAFF.

This rearrangement joins TRBV13 to TRBJ1-1, with D perhaps TRBD1 (5 bases). The CDR3 runs to 13 residues. Trimming shortened V by 6 bases and J by 7 bases, and 15 bases separated the two germline ends. Per the germline V gene, CDR1 is PRHDT and CDR2 is FYEKMQ (reference sequence). CDR3 residues: CASRTVRRGEAFF. Here the CDR3 DNA reads TGTGCCAGCAGGACCGTAAGGAGGGGTGAAGCTTTCTTT.

The J gene is TRBJ2-2, the V gene TRBV19; D is perhaps TRBD1 (6 bases). This CDR3 region has 14 residues. Germline CDR1 LNHDA, CDR2 SQIVND (reference sequence). V lost 9 bases, J lost 4 bases, and 15 bases lay in between. The CDR3 is CASLETGRTGELFF. The CDR3 nucleotides read TGTGCCAGCCTAGAGACAGGTCGCACCGGGGAGCTGTTTTTT.

This clone came up a few times. The J gene is TRBJ1-2, the V gene TRBV5-6; no clear D. CDR3 size: 12 residues. V lost 0 bases and J lost 5, with 5 bases in between. The germline V gene has CDR1 SGHDT and CDR2 YYEEEE. CDR3 protein: CASSLERYGYTF. The CDR3 DNA reads as TGTGCCAGCAGCTTGGAGCGGTATGGCTACACCTTC. The complete variable domain, with remaining parts taken from reference TRBV5-6 and TRBJ1-2, reads DAGVTQSPTHLIKTRGQQVTLRCSPKSGHDTVSWYQQALGQGPQFIFQYYEEEERQRGNFPDRFSGHQFPNYSSELNVNALLLGDSALYLCASSLERYGYTFGSGTRLTVV.

As regards this clone: At one end, the junction sequence differs from germline, possibly due to a read error. The gene calls are TRBV2 and TRBJ2-4, with D hard to call. CDR1 and CDR2 (germline): SNHLY, FYNNEI. The CDR3 is 11 amino acids. The CDR3 here is CASRDRNIQYF. CDR3 in DNA: TGTGCCAGCCGTGACCGGAACATTCAGTACTTC.

This clone has just a few counts. The chain employs TRBV12-5 and TRBJ2-5; unclear D gene. This CDR3 is built from 13 residues. Germline V gene sequence: CDR1 LGHNT, CDR2 FRNRAP. Deletions cut 2 bases from V and 2 bases from J, with 6 bases between. CDR3 DNA sequence: TGTGCTAGTGGTTTGACACAGCAAGAGACCCAGTACTTC. Amino acids: CASGLTQQETQYF.

This clone was seen a few times. The chain links TRBV27 to TRBJ1-5, with TRBD1 matching 9 bases. CDR3 length: 16 amino acids. V was clipped by 4 bases and J by 5 bases; unmatched bases: 9. CDR1 and CDR2 (germline): MNHEY, SMNVEV (reference sequence). CDR3 in DNA: TGTGCCAGCAGTTCACAGGACAGGGGCTGGGATCAGCCCCAGCATTTT. It translates to CASSSQDRGWDQPQHF.

The rearrangement links TRBV9 to TRBJ2-5; 15 nucleotides line up with TRBD2. The germline gives CDR1 SGDLS, CDR2 YYNGEE. The CDR3 totals 16 residues. V gave up 3 bases and J gave up 2 bases; unmatched junction bases: 2. The CDR3 is CASSGGLAGGQETQYF. DNA of the CDR3: TGTGCCAGCAGCGGAGGACTAGCGGGGGGGCAAGAGACCCAGTACTTC.